The 6 T cell receptor beta chains reported below all come from one sample, sequenced in a study of molecular identifiers for immune sequencing clone quantification. TCRdb ran MiXCR on the PCR reads and lists one entry per CDR3 protein. The sample has 250,000 to 400,000 distinct CDR3 sequences; 20% to 25% are singletons. Sample: naive CD8+ T cells from blood, with Jurkat cell RNA spiked in. The sample's subset: FACS-sorted CD8+CD4-CCR7+CD45RA+ naive T cells. The receptor source for this set is a human donor in good health. Some libraries in this study had Jurkat cell RNA spiked in.

This clonotype was seen at least ten times. The rearrangement joins TRBV4-2 to TRBJ1-4; D is perhaps TRBD1 (6 bases). CDR3 size: 14 residues. The germline gives CDR1 LGHNA, CDR2 YNFKEQ. The V gene lost 3 bases and the J gene lost 3 bases, with 8 bases spanning the gap. CDR3 sequence reads: CASSQDSPNEKLFF. Here the CDR3 DNA reads TGTGCCAGCAGCCAGGACAGTCCTAATGAAAAACTGTTTTTT.

Ten or more counts support this clonotype. This rearrangement joins TRBV29-1 to TRBJ2-3, with 12 nucleotides matching TRBD2. Per the germline V gene, CDR1 is SQVTM and CDR2 is ANQGSEA. The V gene end was trimmed by 3 bases and the J gene end by 4 bases; junction bases not matched to a gene: 2. The CDR3 has 14 residues. CDR3 DNA sequence: TGCAGCGTTGACCCTAGCGGGGGGGCAGATACGCAGTATTTT. Residues: CSVDPSGGADTQYF.

In this sample, this clonotype turned up many times. This sequence joins TRBV19 and TRBJ2-2; D ambiguous. V was clipped by 3 bases and J by 6 bases, with 14 bases between them. Germline-derived CDR1 and CDR2 are LNHDA and SQIVND (reference sequence). This CDR3 contains 15 residues. The CDR3 loop is CASSMGYGLAGELFF. The DNA for the CDR3 is TGTGCCAGTAGTATGGGCTACGGTCTAGCCGGGGAGCTGTTTTTT.

Remarks on this clonotype: A read error is possible here, since a much larger clone lies one base away. This rearrangement joins TRBV2 to TRBJ2-7, with D maybe TRBD1 (6 bases). Trimming stripped 11 bases from V and 5 bases from J, with 22 bases between. Germline values: CDR1 SNHLY, CDR2 FYNNEI. This CDR3 is 14 amino acids long. CDR3 in DNA: TGTGCCTGCAAAGATGGGGGCCTCCGCAACGAGCAGTACTTC. It is translated as CACKDGGLRNEQYF.

The chain recombines TRBV18 with TRBJ2-5, with D hard to call. This CDR3 has 17 residues. The V and J ends lost 3 bases and 2 bases respectively, with 19 bases between them. Germline V lookup: CDR1 KGHSH, CDR2 LQKENI. CDR3 loop: CASSPPPITRRQETQYF. The CDR3 DNA sequence: TGTGCCAGCTCACCTCCCCCAATCACGCGGAGACAAGAGACCCAGTACTTC.

The chain couples TRBV10-1 to TRBJ2-2; TRBD2 matches at 8 bases. The CDR3 runs to 17 residues. The junction had 10 bases not matched to a gene; V was cut back by 2 bases and J by 5 bases. Looked up from germline, CDR1 is WNHNN and CDR2 is SYGVQD (reference sequence). The CDR3 sequence is CASSEQPGGAFTGELFF. The CDR3 region has the DNA TGCGCCAGCAGTGAGCAGCCCGGGGGGGCGTTTACCGGGGAGCTGTTTTTT.